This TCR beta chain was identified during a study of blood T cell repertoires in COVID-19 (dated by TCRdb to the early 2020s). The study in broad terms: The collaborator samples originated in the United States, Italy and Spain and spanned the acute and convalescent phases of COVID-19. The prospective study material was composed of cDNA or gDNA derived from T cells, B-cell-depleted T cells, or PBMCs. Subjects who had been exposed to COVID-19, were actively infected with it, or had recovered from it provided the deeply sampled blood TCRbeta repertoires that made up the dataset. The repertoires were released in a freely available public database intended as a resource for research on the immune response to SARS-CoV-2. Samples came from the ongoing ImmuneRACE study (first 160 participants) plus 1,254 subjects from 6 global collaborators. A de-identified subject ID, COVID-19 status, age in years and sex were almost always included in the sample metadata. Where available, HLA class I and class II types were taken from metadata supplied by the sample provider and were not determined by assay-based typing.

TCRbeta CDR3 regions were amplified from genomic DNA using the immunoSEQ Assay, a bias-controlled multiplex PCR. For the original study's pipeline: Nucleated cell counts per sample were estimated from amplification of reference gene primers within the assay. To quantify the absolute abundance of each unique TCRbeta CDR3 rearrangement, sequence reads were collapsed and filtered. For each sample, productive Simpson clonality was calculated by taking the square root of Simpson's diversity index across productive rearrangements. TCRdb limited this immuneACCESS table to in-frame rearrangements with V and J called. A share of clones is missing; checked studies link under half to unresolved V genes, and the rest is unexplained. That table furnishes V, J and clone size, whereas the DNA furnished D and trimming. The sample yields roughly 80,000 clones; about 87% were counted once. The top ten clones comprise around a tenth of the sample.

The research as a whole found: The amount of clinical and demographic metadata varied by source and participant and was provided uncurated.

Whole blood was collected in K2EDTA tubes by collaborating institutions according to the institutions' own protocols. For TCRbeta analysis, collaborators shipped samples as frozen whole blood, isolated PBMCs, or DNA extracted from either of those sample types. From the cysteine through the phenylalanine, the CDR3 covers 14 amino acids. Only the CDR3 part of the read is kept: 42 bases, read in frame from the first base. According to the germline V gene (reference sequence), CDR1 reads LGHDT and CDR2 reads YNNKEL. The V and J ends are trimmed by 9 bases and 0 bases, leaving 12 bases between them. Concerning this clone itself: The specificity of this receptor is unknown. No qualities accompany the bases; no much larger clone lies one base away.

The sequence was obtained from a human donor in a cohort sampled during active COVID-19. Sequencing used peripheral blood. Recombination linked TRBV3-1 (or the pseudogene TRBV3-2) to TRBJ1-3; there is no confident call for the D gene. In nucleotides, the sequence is TGTGCCAGGACACCACAAAGCTCTGGAAACACCATATATTTT. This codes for CARTPQSSGNTIYF.